This T cell receptor beta chain emerged from a study of regulatory T cells in long-lasting Graves disease. Findings of the study overall: Accuracy was possibly reduced by small sample size.

The ends lost 5 bases at V and 5 bases at J; junction bases unmatched: 5. This CDR3 has 14 residues. CDR1 and CDR2 (germline): SGHTA, FQGTGA. As to time point: newly diagnosed GD, antithyroid drugs for less than 3 months. Isolated PBMC RNA provided the starting material for the TCR library. This clonotype has a handful of counts. What it binds is not known. Researchers made TCR beta libraries by using iRepertoire HTBI primers and running Arm-PCR on CDR3 regions. TCRdb ran MiXCR on the multiplex PCR reads and lists one entry per CDR3 protein. The sample contains 450,000 to 500,000 distinct CDR3 sequences, about 17% of which appear only once. The sample was also linked to a second study, of T cells in Graves' hyperthyroidism and ophthalmopathy.

The clonotype originates from a man aged 35 to 55 with Graves disease. The V call is TRBV7-3, the J call TRBJ2-2; 7 bases agree with TRBD2. Sequencing used peripheral blood mononuclear cells (PBMCs), obtained at new diagnosis, from a patient treated with antithyroid drugs. The CDR3 DNA is TGTGCCAGCAGCCCCCGACTAGCAACCGGGGAGCTGTTTTTT. This gives the protein CASSPRLATGELFF.